This TCR beta chain was identified in a study of control samples from healthy donors and cancer patients. Germline V CDR1 and CDR2: MDHEN, SYDVKM. There are 17 residues in the CDR3. V gave up 4 bases and J gave up 0 bases, with 16 bases separating them. The method was immunoSEQ multiplex PCR; TCRdb's version includes in-frame clones alone and lacks a portion of them. The sample shows tens of thousands of clones, about 90% of them seen only once. The TCR sequence derives from a woman aged 50 to 60 in good health. Sequencing input: blood. The V and J genes are TRBV28 and TRBJ2-1, with D maybe TRBD2 (6 bases). Here the CDR3 reads CASSSSQRAASYNEQFF. CDR3 nucleotide sequence: TGTGCCAGCAGTTCCTCTCAGCGGGCCGCCTCCTACAATGAGCAGTTCTTC.